This T cell receptor beta chain was observed in a study of blood T cells in healthy people across ages. Germline V gives CDR1 DFQATT, CDR2 SNEGSKA (reference sequence). The V segment lost 0 bases and the J segment 1 base; nucleotides outside the gene matches: 4. CDR3 length: 15 amino acids. Notes on the study in general: The fall in TCR beta diversity per million T cells was roughly linear with age.

There were at least 5 micrograms of total RNA extracted from every sample. A word on this clonotype: The antigen is unknown.

Then a second PCR, running roughly 7 to 11 cycles, was carried out with a sample-barcoded 5' primer and a J-beta primer mix. TCRdb used MiXCR to reprocess the 5' RACE reads, holding one entry per CDR3 protein. Among fewer than 900,000 distinct CDR3 sequences listed, around 45% were seen once. The sample comprised blood. The chain carries TRBV20-1 and TRBJ1-1, with 8 bases lining up with TRBD1. The clonotype was recovered from a woman aged 60-75 years in good health. CDR3 in amino acids: CSARDPGQGNTEAFF. The DNA for the CDR3 is TGCAGTGCTAGAGATCCTGGACAGGGGAACACTGAAGCTTTCTTT.